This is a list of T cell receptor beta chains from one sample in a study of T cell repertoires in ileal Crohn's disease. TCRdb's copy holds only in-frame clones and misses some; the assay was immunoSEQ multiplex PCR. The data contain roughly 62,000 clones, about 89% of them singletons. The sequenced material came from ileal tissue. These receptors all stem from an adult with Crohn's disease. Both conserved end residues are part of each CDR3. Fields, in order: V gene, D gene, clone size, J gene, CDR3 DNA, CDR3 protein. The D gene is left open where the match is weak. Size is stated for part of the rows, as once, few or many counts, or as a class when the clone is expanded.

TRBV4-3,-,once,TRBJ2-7,TGCGCCAGCAGCCAAGATACCCAGGGGAGCGAGCAGTACTTC,CASSQDTQGSEQYF
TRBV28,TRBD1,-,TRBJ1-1,TGTGCCAGCAGTCCACAGGGGCAGACTTTCTTT,CASSPQGQTFF
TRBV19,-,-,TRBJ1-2,TGTGCCAGCCGGCCAGGGTTAGGGTATGGCTACACCTTC,CASRPGLGYGYTF
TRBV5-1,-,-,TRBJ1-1,TGCGCCAGCAGCACGGGAACGAAAGCTTTCTTT,CASSTGTKAFF
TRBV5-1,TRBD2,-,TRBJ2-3,TGCGCCAGCAGCTTGGCCGAGGGGAGGGGAGATACGCAGTATTTT,CASSLAEGRGDTQYF
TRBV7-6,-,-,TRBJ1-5,TGTGCCAGCAGCTTCTTTGAGGATCAGCCCCAGCATTTT,CASSFFEDQPQHF
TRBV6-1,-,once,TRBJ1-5,TGTGCCAGCAGTGTTTCTCGTAGCAATCAGCCCCAGCATTTT,CASSVSRSNQPQHF
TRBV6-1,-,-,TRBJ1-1,TGTGCCAGCAGTGAATTATTGCCCCAGGGTGAAGCTTTCTTT,CASSELLPQGEAFF
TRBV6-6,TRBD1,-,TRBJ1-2,TGTGCCACCACTCAAATGACAGGGCGAGGGGGCTACACCTTC,CATTQMTGRGGYTF
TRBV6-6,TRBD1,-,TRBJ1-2,TGTGCCGTCACCGGGACAGATCAGTATGGCTACACCTTC,CAVTGTDQYGYTF
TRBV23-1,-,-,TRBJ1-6,TGCGCCAGCAGTCAGTTCGGACAGATTTACAGTTCACCCCTCCACTTT,CASSQFGQIYSSPLHF
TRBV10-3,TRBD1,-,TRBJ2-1,TGTGCCATCAGGGGGGACAGGGAGAACAATGAGCAGTTCTTC,CAIRGDRENNEQFF
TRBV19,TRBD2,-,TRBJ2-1,TGTGCCAGTAGTATAAGCTCTAGCGGCAATGAGCAGTTCTTC,CASSISSSGNEQFF
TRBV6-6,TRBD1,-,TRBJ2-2,TGTGCCACGACTCTCGGGACAGGGTTGCCCGGGGAGCTGTTTTTT,CATTLGTGLPGELFF
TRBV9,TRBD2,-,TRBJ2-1,TGTGCCAGCAGCGGTACTAGCGGGAGTTCACGGGAGCAGTTCTTC,CASSGTSGSSREQFF
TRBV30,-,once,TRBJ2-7,TGTGCCTGGAGTGTACCCGGGGAGCAGTACTTC,CAWSVPGEQYF
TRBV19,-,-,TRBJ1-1,TGTGCCAGTAGTACAAGGACAGTAAACCCGAACACTGAAGCTTTCTTT,CASSTRTVNPNTEAFF
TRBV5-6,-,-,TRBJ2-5,TGTGCCAGCAGCTTGAGTCAGGGGAATTTGGGCCAGTACTTC,CASSLSQGNLGQYF
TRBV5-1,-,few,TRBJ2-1,TGCGCCAGCAGCTTGTGGCAGTCCTACAATGAGCAGTTCTTC,CASSLWQSYNEQFF
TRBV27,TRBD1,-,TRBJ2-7,TGTGCCAGCAAGTGGACAGGGCTTCAGCCCTACGAGCAGTACTTC,CASKWTGLQPYEQYF
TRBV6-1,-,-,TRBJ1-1,TGTGCCAGCAGTGAACCAGGGGAGAGGACTGAAGCTTTCTTT,CASSEPGERTEAFF
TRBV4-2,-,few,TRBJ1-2,TGTGCCAGCAGCCCAAACTCCAGGGGCCCGGGCTATGGCTACACCTTC,CASSPNSRGPGYGYTF
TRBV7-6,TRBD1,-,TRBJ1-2,TGTGCCAGCAGCTTAGGGGTCAGGGGGCATGGCTACACCTTC,CASSLGVRGHGYTF
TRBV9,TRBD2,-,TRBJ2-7,TGTGCCAGCAGCCCCGAACCCTTAGCGGGAACCTACGAGCAGTACTTC,CASSPEPLAGTYEQYF
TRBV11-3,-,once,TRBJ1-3,TGTGCCAGCAGCTTACAGACTTCTGGAAACACCATATATTTT,CASSLQTSGNTIYF
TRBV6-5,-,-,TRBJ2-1,TGTGCCAGCAGTTACCGACAGGATTCAAGTGAGCAGTTCTTC,CASSYRQDSSEQFF
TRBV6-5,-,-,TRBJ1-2,TGTGCCAGCAGTTACGGTTTGGGAGCCGAAGATGGCTACACCTTC,CASSYGLGAEDGYTF
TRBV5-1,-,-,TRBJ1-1,TGCGCCAGCAGCTTTAACGCGTTACCGAACACTGAAGCTTTCTTT,CASSFNALPNTEAFF
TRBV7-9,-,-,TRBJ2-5,TGTGCCAGCAGCTTTACAACGGGACAAGAGACCCAGTACTTC,CASSFTTGQETQYF
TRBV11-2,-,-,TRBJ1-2,TGTGCCAGCAGCTCCTTGAGTTATGGCTACACCTTC,CASSSLSYGYTF
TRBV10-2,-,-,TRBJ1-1,TGCGCCAGCGCCGGGGGGGCGGGGAACACTGAAGCTTTCTTT,CASAGGAGNTEAFF
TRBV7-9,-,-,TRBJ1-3,TGTGCCAGCAGCCAACATGGGGCAGGAAACACCATATATTTT,CASSQHGAGNTIYF
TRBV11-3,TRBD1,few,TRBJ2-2,TGTGCCAGCAGCTTAGACCGGGACAGGGTTAGCACCGGGGAGCTGTTTTTT,CASSLDRDRVSTGELFF
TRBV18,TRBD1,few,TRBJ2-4,TGTGCCAGCTCCAACGGACAGGGTAACATTCAGTACTTC,CASSNGQGNIQYF
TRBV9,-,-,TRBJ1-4,TGTGCCAGCAGCCCCTCCTCGTCAACAGAGCCAGGGGATGAAAAACTGTTTTTT,CASSPSSSTEPGDEKLFF
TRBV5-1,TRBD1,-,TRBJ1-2,TGCGCCAGCAGCCGCATAGGACAGGGGGACGGCTACACCTTC,CASSRIGQGDGYTF
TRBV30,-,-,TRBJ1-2,TGTGCCTGGAGAAGTCGGTTGGACTATGGCTACACCTTC,CAWRSRLDYGYTF
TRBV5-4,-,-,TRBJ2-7,TGTGCCAGCAGCAAAAATACCTACGAGCAGTACTTC,CASSKNTYEQYF
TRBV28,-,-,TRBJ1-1,TGTGCCAGCAGTTCCCTTGAAGCTTTCTTT,CASSSLEAFF
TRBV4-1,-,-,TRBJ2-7,TGCGCCAGCAGCCAAGATGCAGGGGAGACCTACGAGCAGTACTTC,CASSQDAGETYEQYF
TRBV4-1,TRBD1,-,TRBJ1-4,TGCGCCAGCACCGCCAGATTGCAGGGGGCGTCAAATGAAAAACTGTTTTTT,CASTARLQGASNEKLFF
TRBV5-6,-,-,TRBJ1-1,TGTGCCAGCAGCTTTGCAGGGGAGTACACTGAAGCTTTCTTT,CASSFAGEYTEAFF
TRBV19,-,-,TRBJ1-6,TGTGCCAGTAGACCTGTCCCCCAGGGCACTTCACCCCTCCACTTT,CASRPVPQGTSPLHF
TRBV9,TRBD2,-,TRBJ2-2,TGTGCCAGCAGCGTAGTGATTAGCGGGGGCCTCGCGAACACCGGGGAGCTGTTTTTT,CASSVVISGGLANTGELFF
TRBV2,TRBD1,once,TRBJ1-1,TGTGCCATCACTAATCCGGGACAGCGACCCGGGGCTTTCTTT,CAITNPGQRPGAFF
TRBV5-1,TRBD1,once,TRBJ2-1,TGCGCCAGCAGCATAGGGACAGGGCAGGATGAGCAGTTCTTC,CASSIGTGQDEQFF
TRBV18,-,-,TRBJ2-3,TGTGCCAGCTCACCACAACAACCTAGAACTAGCACAGATACGCAGTATTTT,CASSPQQPRTSTDTQYF
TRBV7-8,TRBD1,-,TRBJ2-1,TGTGCCAGCAGCTTACGTGACAGGGGATACCCCTACAATGAGCAGTTCTTC,CASSLRDRGYPYNEQFF
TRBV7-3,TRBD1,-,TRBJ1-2,TGTGCCAGCAGCCAACAGGAGACAGGGAGTTACACCTTC,CASSQQETGSYTF
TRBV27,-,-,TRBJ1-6,TGTGCCAGCACCGCGGGTCCTAATTCACCCCTCCACTTT,CASTAGPNSPLHF
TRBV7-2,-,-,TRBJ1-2,TGTGCCAGCAGCTTCAATCCGATTAGTAGTGGCTACACCTTC,CASSFNPISSGYTF
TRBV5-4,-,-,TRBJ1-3,TGTGCCAGCAGAGTCTCGGGTCGGGGTGGAAACACCATATATTTT,CASRVSGRGGNTIYF
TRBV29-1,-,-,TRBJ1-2,TGCAGCGTTGCGGTGGGAGGTGGCTACACCTTC,CSVAVGGGYTF
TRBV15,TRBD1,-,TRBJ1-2,TGTGCCACTAGGACAGGGGGTAGTATAGTCGGTGGCTACACCTTC,CATRTGGSIVGGYTF
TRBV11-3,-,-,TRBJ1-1,TGTGCCAGCAGCTTACGGGACACTGAAGCTTTCTTT,CASSLRDTEAFF
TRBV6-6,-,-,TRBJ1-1,TGTGCCAGCAGTCGCCCAGGGTATAGCACTGAAGCTTTCTTT,CASSRPGYSTEAFF
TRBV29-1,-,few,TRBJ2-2,TGCAGCGTTGAGGAAGGAGGGTGGGTCACCGGGGAGCTGTTTTTT,CSVEEGGWVTGELFF
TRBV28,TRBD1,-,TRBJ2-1,TGTGCCAGCAGCTACAGGGGTGAGCAGTTCTTC,CASSYRGEQFF
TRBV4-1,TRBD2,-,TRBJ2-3,TGCGCCAGCAGCCAAGAGTCAGTAAGCGGGGGGGCAAGGGTCGCAGATACGCAGTATTTT,CASSQESVSGGARVADTQYF